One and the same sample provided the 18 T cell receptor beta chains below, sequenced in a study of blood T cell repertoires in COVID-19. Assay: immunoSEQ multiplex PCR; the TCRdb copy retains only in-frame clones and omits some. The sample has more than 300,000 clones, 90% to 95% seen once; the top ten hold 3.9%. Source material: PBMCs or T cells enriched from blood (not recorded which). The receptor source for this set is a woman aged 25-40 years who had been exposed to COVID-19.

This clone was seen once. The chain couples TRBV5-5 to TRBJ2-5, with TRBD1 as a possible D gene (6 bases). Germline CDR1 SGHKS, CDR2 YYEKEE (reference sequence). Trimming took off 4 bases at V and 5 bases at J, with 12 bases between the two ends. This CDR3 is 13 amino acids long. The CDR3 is CASSQQGAETQYF. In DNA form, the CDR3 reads TGTGCCAGCAGCCAACAGGGTGCCGAGACCCAGTACTTC.

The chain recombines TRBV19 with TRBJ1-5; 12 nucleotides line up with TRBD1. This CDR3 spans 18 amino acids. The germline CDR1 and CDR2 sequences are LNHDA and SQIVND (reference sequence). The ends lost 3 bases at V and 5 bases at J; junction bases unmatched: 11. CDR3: CASSMGGTGGLGHQPQHF. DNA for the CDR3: TGTGCCAGTAGTATGGGGGGGACAGGGGGCCTAGGGCATCAGCCCCAGCATTTT.

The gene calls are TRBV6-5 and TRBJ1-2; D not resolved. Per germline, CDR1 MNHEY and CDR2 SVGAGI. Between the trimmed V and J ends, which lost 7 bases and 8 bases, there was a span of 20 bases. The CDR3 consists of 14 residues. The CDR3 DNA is TGTGCCAGCACCAAAGATCGGGGAGTTGGGGGCTACACCTTC. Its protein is CASTKDRGVGGYTF.

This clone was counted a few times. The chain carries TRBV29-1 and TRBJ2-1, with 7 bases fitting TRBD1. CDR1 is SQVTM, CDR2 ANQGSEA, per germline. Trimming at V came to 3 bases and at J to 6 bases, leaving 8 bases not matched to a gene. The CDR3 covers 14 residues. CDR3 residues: CSVDDRVGGNEQFF. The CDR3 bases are TGCAGCGTTGACGACAGGGTGGGCGGCAATGAGCAGTTCTTC.

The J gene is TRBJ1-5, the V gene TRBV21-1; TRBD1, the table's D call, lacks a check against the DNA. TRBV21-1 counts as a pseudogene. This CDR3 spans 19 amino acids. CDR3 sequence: CASSKSHWTGTEGNQPQHF. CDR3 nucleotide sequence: TGTGCCAGCAGCAAATCTCATTGGACAGGGACGGAAGGCAATCAGCCCCAGCATTTT.

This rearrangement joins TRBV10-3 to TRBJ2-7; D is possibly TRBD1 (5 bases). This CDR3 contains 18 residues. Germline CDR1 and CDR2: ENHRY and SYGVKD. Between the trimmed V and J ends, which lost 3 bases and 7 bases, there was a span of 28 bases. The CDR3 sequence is CAISDLTALLRGGKEQYF. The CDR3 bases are TGTGCCATCAGTGATTTGACAGCCCTACTCCGAGGTGGAAAGGAGCAGTACTTC.

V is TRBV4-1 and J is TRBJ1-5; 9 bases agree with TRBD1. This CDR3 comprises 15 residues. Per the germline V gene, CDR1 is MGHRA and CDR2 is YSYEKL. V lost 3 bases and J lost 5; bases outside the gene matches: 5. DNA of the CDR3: TGCGCCAGCAGCCACCTCACAGGGGGCTATCAGCCCCAGCATTTT. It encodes CASSHLTGGYQPQHF.

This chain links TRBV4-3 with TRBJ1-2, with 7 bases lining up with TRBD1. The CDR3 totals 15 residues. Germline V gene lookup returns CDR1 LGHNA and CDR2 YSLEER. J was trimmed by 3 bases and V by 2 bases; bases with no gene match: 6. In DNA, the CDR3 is TGCGCCAGCAGCCAATCCCGGGACAGAGACTATGGCTACACCTTC. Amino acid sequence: CASSQSRDRDYGYTF.

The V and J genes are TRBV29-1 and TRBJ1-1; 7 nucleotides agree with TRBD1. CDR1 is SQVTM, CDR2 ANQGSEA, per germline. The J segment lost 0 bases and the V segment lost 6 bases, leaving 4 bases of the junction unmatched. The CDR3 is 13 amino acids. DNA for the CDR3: TGCAGCGTGAGGGGACAGATGAACACTGAAGCTTTCTTT. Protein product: CSVRGQMNTEAFF.

Here the CDR3 reads CASGLVISGQSSYNEQFF. CDR3 nucleotides: TGTGCTAGTGGTTTGGTAATTAGCGGACAAAGCTCCTACAATGAGCAGTTCTTC. The chain couples TRBV12-5 to TRBJ2-1; possibly TRBD2 for D (6 bases). Trimming left V 0 bases short and J 0 bases short, with 15 bases between. Germline CDR1 reads LGHNT; CDR2 reads FRNRAP. The CDR3 runs 18 residues.

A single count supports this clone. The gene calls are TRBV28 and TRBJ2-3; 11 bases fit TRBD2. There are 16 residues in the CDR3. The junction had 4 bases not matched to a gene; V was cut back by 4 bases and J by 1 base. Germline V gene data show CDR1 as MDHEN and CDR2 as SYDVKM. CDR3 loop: CASSYQLAGGTDTQYF. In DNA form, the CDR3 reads TGTGCCAGCAGTTACCAACTAGCGGGGGGCACAGATACGCAGTATTTT.

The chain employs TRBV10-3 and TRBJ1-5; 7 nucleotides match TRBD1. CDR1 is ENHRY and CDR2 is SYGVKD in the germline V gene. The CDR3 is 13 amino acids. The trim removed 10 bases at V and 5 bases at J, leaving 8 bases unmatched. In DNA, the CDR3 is TGTGCCACCAGGGACAGCCTAGATCAGCCCCAGCATTTT. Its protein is CATRDSLDQPQHF.

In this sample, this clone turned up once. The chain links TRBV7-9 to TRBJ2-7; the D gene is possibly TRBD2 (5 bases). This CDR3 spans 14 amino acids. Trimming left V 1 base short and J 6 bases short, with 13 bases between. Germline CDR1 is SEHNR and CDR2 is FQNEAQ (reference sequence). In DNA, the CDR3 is TGTGCCAGCAGCTTAGGCCGGGGTATGGGCGAGCAGTACTTC. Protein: CASSLGRGMGEQYF.

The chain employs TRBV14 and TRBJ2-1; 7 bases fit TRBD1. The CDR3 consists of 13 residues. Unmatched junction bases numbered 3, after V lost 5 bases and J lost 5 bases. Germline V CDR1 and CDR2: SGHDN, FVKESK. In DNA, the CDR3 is TGTGCCAGCAGCGCGGACAGGCACAATGAGCAGTTCTTC. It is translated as CASSADRHNEQFF.

The CDR3 loop reads CASSFQAVGEQFF. CDR3 in DNA: TGCGCCAGCAGCTTTCAAGCCGTCGGGGAGCAGTTCTTC. The chain joins TRBV5-1 to TRBJ2-1; D remains ambiguous. V lost 2 bases to trimming and J lost 10 bases, with 13 bases between them. Germline CDR1 and CDR2: SGHRS and YFSETQ. The CDR3 has 13 amino acids.

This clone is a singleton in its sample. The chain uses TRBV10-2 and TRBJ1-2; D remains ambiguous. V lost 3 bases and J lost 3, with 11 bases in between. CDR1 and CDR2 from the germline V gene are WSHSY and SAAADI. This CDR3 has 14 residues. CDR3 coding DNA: TGCGCCAGCAGTGACCACGGGCGGGACTATGGCTACACCTTC. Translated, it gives CASSDHGRDYGYTF.

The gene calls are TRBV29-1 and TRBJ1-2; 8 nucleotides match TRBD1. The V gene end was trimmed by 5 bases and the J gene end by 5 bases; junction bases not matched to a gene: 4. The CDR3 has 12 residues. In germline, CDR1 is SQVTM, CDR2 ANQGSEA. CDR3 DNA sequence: TGCAGCGTTAATACAGGGGGGTATGGCTACACCTTC. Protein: CSVNTGGYGYTF.

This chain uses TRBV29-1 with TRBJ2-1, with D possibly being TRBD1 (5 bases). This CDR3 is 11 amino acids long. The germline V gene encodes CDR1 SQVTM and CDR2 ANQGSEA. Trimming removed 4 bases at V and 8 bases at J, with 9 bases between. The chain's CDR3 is CSVGWGYEQFF. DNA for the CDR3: TGCAGCGTTGGGTGGGGCTATGAGCAGTTCTTC.